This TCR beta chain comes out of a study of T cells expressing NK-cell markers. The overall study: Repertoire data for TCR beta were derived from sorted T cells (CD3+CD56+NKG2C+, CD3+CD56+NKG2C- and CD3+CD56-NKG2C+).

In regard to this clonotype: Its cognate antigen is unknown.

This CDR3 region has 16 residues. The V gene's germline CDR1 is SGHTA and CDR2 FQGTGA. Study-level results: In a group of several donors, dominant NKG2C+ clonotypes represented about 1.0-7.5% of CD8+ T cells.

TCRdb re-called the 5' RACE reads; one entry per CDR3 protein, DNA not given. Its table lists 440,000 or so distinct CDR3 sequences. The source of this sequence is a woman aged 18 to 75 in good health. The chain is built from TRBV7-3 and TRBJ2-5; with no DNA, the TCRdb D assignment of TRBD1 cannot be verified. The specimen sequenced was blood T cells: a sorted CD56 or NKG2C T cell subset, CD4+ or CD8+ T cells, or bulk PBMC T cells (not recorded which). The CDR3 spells CASRPSGTEEHETQYF. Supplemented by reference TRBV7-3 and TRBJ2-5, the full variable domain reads GAGVSQTPSNKVTEKGKYVELRCDPISGHTALYWYRQSLGQGPEFLIYFQGTGAADDSGLPNDRFFAVRPEGSVSTLKIQRTERGDSAVYLCASRPSGTEEHETQYFGPGTRLLVL.